The 17 T cell receptor beta chains given below trace back to one sample, sequenced in a study of cytomegalovirus exposure and HLA in healthy donors. Measured with immunoSEQ multiplex PCR; TCRdb has only the in-frame clones, and not every one. Of about 160,000 clones in the sample, nearly 90% are singletons; the top ten hold around a tenth. The specimen sequenced was PBMCs. The receptors were gathered from a woman under 30 in good health and CMV-seropositive.

The chain combines TRBV11-2 with TRBJ2-7; maybe TRBD2 (5 bases). The CDR3 covers 15 residues. V lost 0 bases and J 2 bases, leaving 11 bases between the germline ends. Germline V CDR1 and CDR2: SGHAT, FQNNGV. In DNA, the CDR3 is TGTGCCAGCAGCTTAGAATCACTAGTGGCCTACGAGCAGTACTTC. Its translation: CASSLESLVAYEQYF.

Comment on this clone: The sample holds other DNA sequences that translate to the same CDR3. V gene TRBV7-2 combines with J gene TRBJ1-5; 8 bases are shared with TRBD1. Looked up from germline, CDR1 is SGHTA and CDR2 is FQGNSA. The CDR3 has 14 residues. J lost 4 bases, V lost 5 bases, and 4 bases had no gene match. CDR3 sequence reads: CASSPRTGNQPQHF. The CDR3 bases are TGTGCCAGCAGCCCCAGGACAGGGAATCAGCCCCAGCATTTT.

This rearrangement joins TRBV7-3 to TRBJ2-7; 15 positions agree with TRBD2. The germline V gene encodes CDR1 SGHTA and CDR2 FQGTGA. Trimming cost V 1 base and J 4 bases; bases outside gene matches: 17. The length of the CDR3 is 21 residues. In nucleotides, the CDR3 is TGTGCCAGCAGCTTAAGGGCCCCCGGGACTAGCGGGAGGCTATGGTTGTACGAGCAGTACTTC. It encodes CASSLRAPGTSGRLWLYEQYF.

The rearrangement joins TRBV4-1 to TRBJ2-2; 8 nucleotides align to TRBD1. The CDR3 is 16 residues long. After removal of 2 bases from V and 8 bases from J, the junction contained 10 bases not matched to a gene. Germline CDR1 is MGHRA and CDR2 is YSYEKL. CDR3 loop: CASSQSWTGRWGELFF. Written as DNA, the CDR3 is TGCGCCAGCAGCCAATCCTGGACAGGGCGGTGGGGGGAGCTGTTTTTT.

This chain joins TRBV7-9 and TRBJ1-5, with TRBD1 matching 8 bases. V lost 5 bases and J lost 3; bases outside the gene matches: 9. Germline V gene data show CDR1 as SEHNR and CDR2 as FQNEAQ (reference sequence). The CDR3 length is 16 residues. CDR3 loop: CASSPGTGEANQPQHF. The CDR3 DNA follows: TGTGCCAGCAGCCCTGGGACAGGTGAGGCCAATCAGCCCCAGCATTTT.

This chain links TRBV18 with TRBJ2-7; 10 positions match TRBD1. Germline values: CDR1 KGHSH, CDR2 LQKENI. With V trimmed by 3 bases and J by 6 bases, 8 bases remained unmatched. The CDR3 spans 15 residues. The CDR3 reads CASSPLGTGEAEQYF. The CDR3 coding sequence is TGTGCCAGCTCACCCCTCGGGACAGGGGAGGCCGAGCAGTACTTC.

This clone was found once. The chain combines TRBV5-4 with TRBJ2-1, with 7 positions matching TRBD2. CDR1 is SGHNT and CDR2 is YYREEE in the germline V gene (reference sequence). Trimming took 4 bases from V and 4 from J; bases not matched to a gene: 8. The CDR3 sequence is 15 residues long. CDR3 coding DNA: TGTGCCAGCAGCCCACGGGCTAGCGGATACAATGAGCAGTTCTTC. It yields the protein CASSPRASGYNEQFF.

The V and J genes are TRBV27 and TRBJ2-1; 10 nucleotides agree with TRBD2. This CDR3 comprises 16 residues. Germline assignment: CDR1 MNHEY and CDR2 SMNVEV (reference sequence). J was trimmed by 3 bases and V by 4 bases; bases with no gene match: 6. CDR3 DNA: TGTGCCAGCAGTTCCCCTAGCGGGAGTCTCTACAATGAGCAGTTCTTC. This translates into CASSSPSGSLYNEQFF.

This chain connects TRBV11-2 to TRBJ2-7; weak D call: TRBD2 (5 bases). This CDR3 contains 15 residues. Germline CDR1 SGHAT, CDR2 FQNNGV. Trimming took 5 bases from V and 2 from J, leaving 16 bases between them. This chain's CDR3 is CASSKPGVGTYEQYF. In nucleotides, the CDR3 is TGTGCCAGCAGCAAACCGGGTGTCGGGACCTACGAGCAGTACTTC.

The gene calls are TRBV6-5 and TRBJ1-1; D remains unclear. The germline V and J ends were trimmed by 6 bases and 5 bases, with 16 bases remaining between them. Germline V gene lookup returns CDR1 MNHEY and CDR2 SVGAGI. The length of the CDR3 is 14 residues. CDR3 sequence (DNA): TGTGCCAGCAGATCCGCCACTTTGCGGACTGAAGCTTTCTTT. It translates to CASRSATLRTEAFF.

This rearrangement joins TRBV5-1 to TRBJ2-3; 7 nucleotides agree with TRBD1. After removal of 2 bases from V and 1 base from J, the junction contained 4 bases not matched to a gene. CDR1 and CDR2 (germline): SGHRS, YFSETQ. The CDR3 is 15 amino acids. The CDR3 protein is CASSFTGTGTDTQYF. DNA for the CDR3: TGCGCCAGCAGCTTCACCGGGACAGGCACAGATACGCAGTATTTT.

This clone has a handful of counts. Written as DNA, the CDR3 is TGTGCCAGCAGTGATATCCCCGGGCGGGGAAACTATGGCTACACCTTC. Translating gives CASSDIPGRGNYGYTF. V usage is TRBV2 and J usage is TRBJ1-2; no reliable D call. The CDR3 runs to 16 residues. Trimming stripped 3 bases from V and 2 bases from J, with 16 bases between. The germline CDR1 and CDR2 sequences are SNHLY and FYNNEI.

This clone was recorded a few times. The genes are TRBV30 and TRBJ1-1, with D possibly TRBD1 on 6 matching bases. V lost 4 bases and J 2 bases, leaving 11 bases between the germline ends. Germline assignment: CDR1 GTSNPN and CDR2 SVGIG (reference sequence). The CDR3 loop spans 13 amino acids. CDR3 DNA: TGTGCCTGGATGAGACAGGCTAACACTGAAGCTTTCTTT. Protein sequence: CAWMRQANTEAFF.

The chain combines TRBV4-1 with TRBJ1-2; D remains unclear. This CDR3 contains 17 residues. The ends were cut back, 1 base at V and 2 bases at J, with 17 bases in the middle. CDR1 is MGHRA, CDR2 YSYEKL, per germline. In DNA form, the CDR3 reads TGCGCCAGCAGCCAAGGGCGACACATTCCTACGAACTATGGCTACACCTTC. Its protein is CASSQGRHIPTNYGYTF.

V is TRBV29-1 and J is TRBJ2-2; weak D call: TRBD2 (6 bases). CDR1 is SQVTM and CDR2 is ANQGSEA in the germline V gene. The V gene lost 7 bases and the J gene lost 8 bases, with 17 bases spanning the gap. CDR3 length equals 13 residues. The CDR3 DNA reads as TGCAGCGCACGGGGACTTATCAGAGGGGAGCTGTTTTTT. Amino acids: CSARGLIRGELFF.

This clone was counted once. The chain couples TRBV5-8 to TRBJ2-7; no firm D call. Trimming took off 2 bases at V and 7 bases at J, with 13 bases between the two ends. CDR3 size: 13 residues. Per germline, CDR1 SGHTS and CDR2 YDEGEE. The CDR3 nucleotides are TGTGCCAGCAGCTTTCTTCGGGTGAGAGAGCAGTACTTC. Translated: CASSFLRVREQYF.

V is TRBV7-3 and J is TRBJ1-1, with TRBD1 as a possible D gene (6 bases). CDR3 length equals 14 residues. In germline, CDR1 is SGHTA, CDR2 FQGTGA. The V end lost 5 bases, the J end lost 0 bases, and 10 bases lay between the germline ends. The CDR3 here is CASSAGQMNTEAFF. The CDR3 bases are TGTGCCAGCAGCGCCGGACAGATGAACACTGAAGCTTTCTTT.